This TCR beta chain was captured by sequencing in a study of PD-L1 blockade in urothelial cancer. In the study overall: Every 3 weeks, patients received intravenous atezolizumab 1,200 mg, beginning 2014. Blood was tested 3 weeks (second dose) and 6 weeks into treatment.

Produced via immunoSEQ multiplex PCR; TCRdb's table is partial and in-frame only. The data contain about 56,000 clones, 85% of them seen just once; the ten biggest clones take up less than 20%. Germline values: CDR1 SGDLS, CDR2 YYNGEE. The CDR3 contains 13 residues. Unmatched junction bases numbered 2, after V lost 5 bases and J lost 1 base. Time point in this sample: pretreatment peripheral blood. Here the sequenced sample was PBMCs, taken around atezolizumab (anti-PD-L1) treatment. The receptor was derived from a man aged 65-85 years with urothelial cancer. V is TRBV9 and J is TRBJ2-7; 8 bases agree with TRBD1. CDR3 loop: CASSRTGSYEQYF. The CDR3 DNA reads TGTGCCAGCAGTCGGACAGGGTCCTACGAGCAGTACTTC.